These 3 T cell receptor beta chains were all obtained from the same sample, sequenced in a study of CD8+CD57+ T cells in acquired aplastic anemia. Individuals selected for sequencing had exhibited CD8+CD57+ cell expansion on flow cytometry. The TCR beta profiling, which covered VDJ combination and CDR3 sequence, was carried out using genomic DNA as the template. In TCRdb, the reads were re-called with MiXCR into one record per CDR3 protein. Seen here are roughly 280,000 distinct CDR3 sequences, roughly 59% observed once, and the top ten hold 1% to 1.5%. Material: sorted CD4+, CD8+, or CD8+CD57+ T cells (not recorded which) from PBMCs. These receptors were obtained from a human donor with aplastic anemia.

This clonotype was seen only once. CDR3 sequence: CASRGTGGLSNQPQHF. CDR3 in DNA: TGTGCCAGCAGGGGGACAGGGGGCCTCAGCAATCAGCCCCAGCATTTT. The rearrangement links TRBV12-3 or TRBV12-4 to TRBJ1-5, with TRBD1 matching over 12 bases. Trimming cost V 6 bases and J 1 base; bases outside gene matches: 4. The CDR3 loop spans 16 amino acids.

This clonotype has a single count. The chain's CDR3 is CATSDTGLARSDTQYF. CDR3 sequence (DNA): TGTGCCACCAGTGACACGGGACTAGCGAGGTCAGATACGCAGTATTTT. The rearrangement uses TRBV24-1 and TRBJ2-3, with 10 bases that match TRBD2. From germline, CDR1 is KGHDR and CDR2 SFDVKD. V lost 4 bases to trimming and J lost 4 bases; unmatched junction nucleotides: 7. The CDR3 has 16 amino acids.

This chain links TRBV29-1 with TRBJ1-1; 9 bases match TRBD1. This CDR3 spans 17 amino acids. V lost 7 bases and J lost 1; bases outside the gene matches: 16. Germline V lookup: CDR1 SQVTM, CDR2 ANQGSEA. CDR3 nucleotide sequence: TGCAGCGCCCCGCCGGGACAGGGTTATTCAGGGAACACTGAAGCTTTCTTT. Amino acid sequence: CSAPPGQGYSGNTEAFF.